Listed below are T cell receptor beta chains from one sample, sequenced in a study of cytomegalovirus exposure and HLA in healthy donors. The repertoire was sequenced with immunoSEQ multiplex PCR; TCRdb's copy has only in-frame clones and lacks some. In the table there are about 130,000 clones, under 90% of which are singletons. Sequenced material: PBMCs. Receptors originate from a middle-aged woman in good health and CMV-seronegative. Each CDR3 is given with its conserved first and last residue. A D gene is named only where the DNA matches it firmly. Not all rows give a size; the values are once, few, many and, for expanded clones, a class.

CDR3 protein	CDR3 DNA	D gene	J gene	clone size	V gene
CASSQDVYVAQPQHF	TGTGCCAGCAGCCAAGATGTGTATGTAGCTCAGCCCCAGCATTTT	.	TRBJ1-5	.	TRBV4-2
CASSPGLAGGQETQYF	TGTGCCAGCAGCCCGGGACTAGCGGGGGGGCAAGAGACCCAGTACTTC	TRBD2	TRBJ2-5	.	TRBV7-2
CASSPGTNYEQYF	TGTGCCAGTAGCCCCGGGACAAACTACGAGCAGTACTTC	.	TRBJ2-7	.	TRBV19
CASSFELAGNNEQFF	TGTGCCAGCAGCTTCGAACTAGCGGGGAACAATGAGCAGTTCTTC	TRBD2	TRBJ2-1	.	TRBV7-8
CSVVGVVGYTF	TGCAGCGTTGTAGGGGTTGTCGGCTACACCTTC	.	TRBJ1-2	.	TRBV29-1
CASSLPGGGTNEKLFF	TGTGCCAGCAGCTTACCCGGGGGAGGCACTAATGAAAAACTGTTTTTT	.	TRBJ1-4	.	TRBV7-2
CASSPRETQYF	TGTGCCAGCTCACCGAGAGAGACCCAGTACTTC	.	TRBJ2-5	.	TRBV18
CASSEAESYGYTF	TGTGCCAGCAGTGAAGCGGAGAGTTATGGCTACACCTTC	.	TRBJ1-2	.	TRBV6-1
CASSRIGGSLTGELFF	TGTGCCAGCAGCCGGATTGGCGGGAGCTTAACCGGGGAGCTGTTTTTT	TRBD2	TRBJ2-2	.	TRBV28
CASSLWLAGGPDTQYF	TGTGCCAGCAGTTTATGGCTAGCGGGGGGGCCAGATACGCAGTATTTT	TRBD2	TRBJ2-3	.	TRBV27
CASTPGSSYNEQFF	TGTGCCAGCACCCCCGGGAGCTCCTACAATGAGCAGTTCTTC	.	TRBJ2-1	few	TRBV7-9
CASRTSGIGEQYF	TGTGCCAGCAGGACTAGCGGGATTGGCGAGCAGTACTTC	TRBD2	TRBJ2-7	few	TRBV5-4
CASSQARQSNQPQHF	TGTGCCAGCAGCCAAGCCCGACAGAGCAATCAGCCCCAGCATTTT	.	TRBJ1-5	.	TRBV4-2
CASRVTGSRDTQYF	TGTGCCAGCAGAGTGACTGGTTCGAGAGATACGCAGTATTTT	.	TRBJ2-3	.	TRBV2
CASSFNPGQGRDEQFF	TGTGCCAGCAGCTTCAACCCGGGACAGGGTAGGGATGAGCAGTTCTTC	TRBD1	TRBJ2-1	.	TRBV9
CASSSGYLGQAFF	TGTGCCAGCAGCTCGGGGTATCTTGGGCAGGCTTTCTTT	.	TRBJ1-1	.	TRBV11-1
CASSRGARGLYEQYF	TGTGCCAGCAGCCGGGGGGCCCGGGGTCTCTACGAGCAGTACTTC	.	TRBJ2-7	few	TRBV6-5
CASSRLAGGSTDTQYF	TGTGCCAGTAGTAGACTAGCGGGAGGGAGCACAGATACGCAGTATTTT	TRBD2	TRBJ2-3	.	TRBV19
CASSSPQGFGNTIYF	TGTGCCAGCAGTTCCCCCCAGGGCTTCGGAAACACCATATATTTT	.	TRBJ1-3	.	TRBV6-5
CASSLMSVTGGELFF	TGCGCCAGCAGCTTGATGTCTGTGACCGGGGGGGAGCTGTTTTTT	.	TRBJ2-2	.	TRBV5-1
CASRTDRRPYEQYF	TGTGCCAGTAGGACGGACAGGCGCCCCTACGAGCAGTACTTC	TRBD1	TRBJ2-7	.	TRBV19
CASSVASGGTYEQYF	TGTGCCAGCAGCGTGGCTAGCGGGGGCACCTACGAGCAGTACTTC	TRBD2	TRBJ2-7	.	TRBV9
CASSPNRWEQYF	TGTGCCAGCAGTCCAAACAGGTGGGAGCAGTACTTC	.	TRBJ2-7	.	TRBV27
CASSVDGGGETQYF	TGTGCCAGCAGCGTAGATGGCGGGGGGGAGACCCAGTACTTC	TRBD2	TRBJ2-5	.	TRBV9